This note documents a single T cell receptor beta chain sequence. It has no known antigen specificity. At one of its ends the junction is not consistent with the germline gene, which may arise from a read error. CDR1 and CDR2 were assigned from the germline V gene as MNHEY and SVGAGI. The CDR3 contains 15 residues, cysteine and phenylalanine counted. The read is trimmed to its CDR3 DNA, 45 bases read in frame from base 1. To synthesize cDNA, template-switch 5'RACE was performed with a primer carrying a 10-nucleotide random unique molecular identifier so that each TCR transcript was tagged. Each sequencing run produced over 200 million TCR-beta sequences covering 15-18 subjects. The RNeasy kit was used for extraction of total RNA. The KAPA Real-time Library Amplification kit was used to amplify TCR-beta VDJ regions with primers for the TCR constant region and the 5'RACE anchor. A first PCR added sample indexes and Illumina adaptors, after which a second PCR increased the library yield. After purification with Ampure beads, the TCR product of roughly 650 bp was size-selected on a 2% E-gel SizeSelection system. Library quality was checked on a Bioanalyzer, concentration was measured with Qubit, and libraries were quantified with the Kapa Library Quantification kit before pooling. An Illumina HiSeq 2500 sequenced the libraries paired-end 2 x 150 bp. To increase sequence diversity, roughly 24-30% phiX was spiked into each library pool. As for how the authors treated the data: Quality-filtered reads were processed with the UMI-based MiGEC pipeline, and over 80% of raw TCR sequences were removed by the MiGEC pipeline during error correction. IMGT germline references were used for alignment of VDJ genes, and clonotypes were defined by a unique CDR3 amino acid sequence together with V-J genes. Clonal expansion, Shannon diversity, and CDR3 relatedness (CalcPairwiseDistances, ClusterSamples) were evaluated with VDJtools, and phylogenetic trees were built with CLCbio workbench. Using coefficient-of-variation modelling across technical triplicates, the study counted a clone as expanded if it had at least 8 unique UMIs. In-frame beta chains were kept once TCRdb had trimmed the public reads at Q25 with fastp and called clones with MiXCR. Each entry is one CDR3 protein sequence, shown with its most common DNA and genes. The V and J calls and clone size are TCRdb's, not the authors'. Across this sample there are some 66,000 distinct CDR3 sequences, with 4.5% seen only once. The top ten clones comprise less than 8% of the sample.

For the unsorted PBMC libraries, 2 million PBMCs were stored in RNAlater at -80 degrees C until RNA extraction and were used to generate the libraries. The multiple sclerosis patients were enrolled in a US clinical protocol that used magnetic resonance imaging to evaluate disease progression. Peripheral blood was subjected to Ficoll-Hypaque density gradient centrifugation to isolate PBMCs, which were then cryopreserved in liquid nitrogen. The data were taken from a study of neurological immune-mediated disorders (dated by TCRdb to between 2019 and 2020). At the level of the whole study: Among the roughly 34 multiple sclerosis patients, approximately 31 had relapsing-remitting MS and 3 had secondary progressive MS. The study compared peripheral blood TCR-beta repertoires of HTLV-I-associated myelopathy (HAM/TSP) patients, multiple sclerosis patients and healthy controls using UMI-based sequencing. Longitudinal samples, technical triplicates and paired sorted CD4+ and CD8+ T-cell subsets, alongside PBMC samples, were included among the approximately 98 TCR-beta libraries. The cohort was made up of approximately 65 subjects, consisting of roughly 14 HAM/TSP patients, 35 or so multiple sclerosis patients and around 20 healthy controls. Study-level results and caveats: The MS cluster was not associated with any clinical or MRI features, and the authors stated that larger cohorts are needed. TCR clonal expansion was greatest in HAM/TSP patients and smallest in MS patients, who ranked below even healthy controls. No identical CDR3 amino acid sequences were shared among expanded clones across subjects, suggesting private TCR-beta repertoires in all groups. In a phylogenetic analysis, the repertoires of 18 out of 34 MS patients fell into a single cluster of related CDR3 sequences, pointing to a possible signature at the repertoire level.

The sequenced sample was PBMCs. This sequence originates from a man aged 30 to 39 with multiple sclerosis. The chain links TRBV6-5 with TRBJ1-3; the best D guess is TRBD1, with 6 bases matching. CDR3 reads: CASSRAGQSGKTIYF. The DNA sequence is as follows: TGTGCCAGCAGTCGAGCCGGACAGTCTGGAAAAACCATATATTTT.